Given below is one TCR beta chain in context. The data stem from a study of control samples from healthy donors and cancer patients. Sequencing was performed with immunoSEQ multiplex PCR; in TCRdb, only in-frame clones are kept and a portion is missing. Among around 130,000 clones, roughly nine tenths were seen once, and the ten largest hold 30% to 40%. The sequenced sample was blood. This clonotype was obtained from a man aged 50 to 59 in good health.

CDR3 coding DNA: TGTGCCAGCAGTTATTCCGGGGTCGGGTCCTACGAGCAGTACTTC. Translating gives CASSYSGVGSYEQYF. The chain uses TRBV6-5 and TRBJ2-7; tentative D call: TRBD2 (5 bases). The CDR3 has 15 amino acids. Trimming stripped 3 bases from V and 1 base from J, with 13 bases between. Germline V lookup: CDR1 MNHEY, CDR2 SVGAGI.